The 28 T cell receptor beta chains below were found in one sample sequenced in a study of shared clonotypes between healthy human individuals. The assay was immunoSEQ multiplex PCR, and TCRdb's table has in-frame clones only and misses some. The profile covers approximately 350,000 clones, with about 74% appearing a single time and 10% taken by the ten largest. Sequencing was carried out using memory CD4+ T cells sorted from blood. Indicated subset: CD45RA-negative fraction. These TCRs come from a man under 40 in good health.

The chain is built from TRBV10-3 and TRBJ2-7; no clear D. Trimming stripped 0 bases from V and 2 bases from J, with 2 bases between. The CDR3 length is 12 residues. Looked up from germline, CDR1 is ENHRY and CDR2 is SYGVKD. The CDR3 DNA sequence: TGTGCCATCAGTGAGTCACCCTACGAGCAGTACTTC. Translating it yields CAISESPYEQYF.

V and J are TRBV7-9 and TRBJ2-1, with D perhaps matching TRBD2 (5 bases). The V gene lost 5 bases and the J gene lost 10 bases, with 12 bases spanning the gap. Germline V gene data show CDR1 as SEHNR and CDR2 as FQNEAQ (reference sequence). This CDR3 has 12 residues. The CDR3 region has the DNA TGTGCCAGCAGCCCCGGGATGGGCGAGCAGTTCTTC. This translates into CASSPGMGEQFF.

The chain has TRBV15 and TRBJ2-7, with D possibly matching TRBD2 (5 bases). Germline CDR1 and CDR2: LNHNV and YYDKDF (reference sequence). This CDR3 contains 16 residues. The V gene lost 6 bases and the J gene lost 4 bases, with 22 bases spanning the gap. The CDR3 protein is CATSIGVGAQPYEQYF. The DNA for the CDR3 is TGTGCCACCAGTATCGGGGTAGGCGCACAGCCGTACGAGCAGTACTTC.

V is TRBV9 and J is TRBJ2-3; 9 nucleotides line up with TRBD2. The CDR3 spans 16 residues. The J segment lost 0 bases and the V segment lost 1 base, leaving 3 bases of the junction unmatched. Germline V gives CDR1 SGDLS, CDR2 YYNGEE. The CDR3, as DNA: TGTGCCAGCAGCGTACCCCTAGCGGGAAGCACAGATACGCAGTATTTT. This codes for CASSVPLAGSTDTQYF.

This clone was seen a few times. The chain uses TRBV7-9 and TRBJ2-5, with D maybe TRBD1 (6 bases). The CDR3 runs 17 residues. The germline CDR1 and CDR2 sequences are SEHNR and FQNEAQ (reference sequence). The germline V and J ends were trimmed by 6 bases and 3 bases, with 23 bases remaining between them. CDR3 nucleotides: TGTGCCAGCAGTTTAAGGGGAAATGGGACACGCAAAGAGACCCAGTACTTC. This translates into CASSLRGNGTRKETQYF.

The DNA of the CDR3 is TGTGCCAGCTCATTGGACCGCATTTCGGAGCAGTACTTC. Translation: CASSLDRISEQYF. The chain uses TRBV18 and TRBJ2-7, with D unclear. Trimming shortened V by 5 bases and J by 7 bases, and 15 bases separated the two germline ends. The germline gives CDR1 KGHSH, CDR2 LQKENI. The CDR3 has 13 amino acids.

The rearrangement joins TRBV29-1 to TRBJ2-1; 8 bases map to TRBD2. CDR1 and CDR2 (germline): SQVTM, ANQGSEA. This CDR3 comprises 15 residues. The V segment lost 4 bases and the J segment 4 bases; nucleotides outside the gene matches: 9. The chain's CDR3 is CSVVPKAGVYNEQFF. The CDR3, as DNA: TGCAGCGTTGTCCCCAAAGCGGGAGTTTACAATGAGCAGTTCTTC.

This chain connects TRBV7-7 to TRBJ2-6; unclear D gene. Germline V gene data show CDR1 as SSHAT and CDR2 as FNYEAQ (reference sequence). This CDR3 has 14 residues. V lost 3 bases, J lost 4 bases, and 7 bases lay in between. CDR3 loop: CASSLSAGANVLTF. In nucleotides, the CDR3 is TGTGCCAGCAGCTTGTCTGCCGGGGCCAACGTCCTGACTTTC.

The chain couples TRBV28 to TRBJ1-2, with TRBD1 matching 8 bases. Germline V gene data show CDR1 as MDHEN and CDR2 as SYDVKM. This CDR3 is 15 amino acids long. V gave up 8 bases and J gave up 3 bases; unmatched junction bases: 11. The DNA for the CDR3 is TGTGCCAGCGCGGCACCCGGGACAGGCTACTATGGCTACACCTTC. Translation: CASAAPGTGYYGYTF.

V usage is TRBV7-2 and J usage is TRBJ2-7; 8 bases map to TRBD1. Unmatched junction bases numbered 8, after V lost 0 bases and J lost 4 bases. Per the germline V gene, CDR1 is SGHTA and CDR2 is FQGNSA. The CDR3 loop spans 16 amino acids. The chain's CDR3 is CASSLARTGLGYEQYF. DNA of the CDR3: TGTGCCAGCAGCTTAGCTAGGACAGGGCTGGGTTACGAGCAGTACTTC.

This clone was detected a few times. The chain carries TRBV19 and TRBJ1-1; 8 bases are shared with TRBD1. The CDR3 totals 17 residues. V shed 8 bases and J 4 bases; nucleotides not matched to a gene: 18. Germline CDR1 LNHDA, CDR2 SQIVND (reference sequence). The CDR3 DNA sequence: TGTGCCAGTGCAACCCGGACAGGGATACGGGCTTCCACTGAAGCTTTCTTT. Encoded protein: CASATRTGIRASTEAFF.

This chain links TRBV27 with TRBJ1-3; 7 bases align to TRBD1. V dropped 7 bases and J dropped 2; count of bases not matched to a gene: 8. The CDR3 totals 15 residues. Germline assignment: CDR1 MNHEY and CDR2 SMNVEV (reference sequence). The CDR3 protein is CASKALTGAGNTIYF. CDR3 sequence (DNA): TGTGCCAGCAAAGCCCTTACAGGGGCTGGAAACACCATATATTTT.

The chain has TRBV4-1 and TRBJ2-5; no reliable D call. The CDR3 is 15 residues long. With 0 bases removed from V and 0 bases from J, the gap between germline ends came to 8 bases. CDR1 and CDR2 from the germline V gene are MGHRA and YSYEKL. CDR3 residues: CASSQDPVNQETQYF. CDR3 bases: TGCGCCAGCAGCCAAGACCCAGTCAACCAAGAGACCCAGTACTTC.

V usage is TRBV7-8 and J usage is TRBJ2-7; 7 bases are a match to TRBD1. Germline V gives CDR1 SGHVS, CDR2 FQNEAQ. With 0 bases clipped from V and 3 bases from J, the junction kept 5 bases outside the gene matches. The CDR3 is made up of 15 amino acids. The CDR3 nucleotides are TGTGCCAGCAGCTTAGCGATGGGACAGAACTACGAGCAGTACTTC. Its translation is CASSLAMGQNYEQYF.

The gene calls are TRBV7-8 and TRBJ2-7; either TRBD1 or TRBD2 may supply D (6 bases each). CDR3 length: 14 amino acids. V was trimmed by 7 bases and J by 6 bases, leaving 19 bases between them. CDR1 is SGHVS and CDR2 is FQNEAQ in the germline V gene. The CDR3 DNA sequence: TGTGCCAGCACCCTAGGGGCCGGGGGCGGCGAGCAGTACTTC. As protein: CASTLGAGGGEQYF.

This sequence joins TRBV5-6 and TRBJ2-2, with TRBD2 identical over 13 bases. The CDR3 covers 19 residues. Germline CDR1 and CDR2: SGHDT and YYEEEE. V dropped 4 bases and J dropped 1; count of bases not matched to a gene: 10. Here the CDR3 reads CASSPGLAGEGVNTGELFF. The CDR3 DNA reads TGTGCCAGCAGCCCCGGACTAGCGGGAGAAGGGGTGAACACCGGGGAGCTGTTTTTT.

The chain couples TRBV5-8 to TRBJ2-3, with 8 bases identical to TRBD1. The V gene end was trimmed by 4 bases and the J gene end by 1 base; junction bases not matched to a gene: 5. The length of the CDR3 is 15 residues. Germline-derived CDR1 and CDR2 are SGHTS and YDEGEE. CDR3 loop: CASSPGQVRTDTQYF. The CDR3 DNA reads as TGTGCCAGCAGCCCGGGACAGGTTCGCACAGATACGCAGTATTTT.

The chain links TRBV9 to TRBJ2-2; possible D gene TRBD2, 5 bases. V gave up 3 bases and J gave up 9 bases, with 15 bases separating them. This CDR3 contains 14 residues. The germline V gene encodes CDR1 SGDLS and CDR2 YYNGEE. The chain's CDR3 is CASSGGDHRWELFF. CDR3 in DNA: TGTGCCAGCAGCGGGGGAGACCACCGGTGGGAGCTGTTTTTT.

This clone was seen a few times. The rearrangement links TRBV5-1 to TRBJ2-3, with 11 bases lining up with TRBD2. The germline CDR1 and CDR2 sequences are SGHRS and YFSETQ. The CDR3 contains 18 residues. J was trimmed by 0 bases and V by 5 bases; bases with no gene match: 11. CDR3: CASRGGTSGIPSTDTQYF. The CDR3 DNA reads as TGCGCCAGCAGGGGAGGGACTAGCGGAATTCCTAGCACAGATACGCAGTATTTT. Looking up the rest from reference TRBV5-1 and TRBJ2-3 gives the full variable domain: KAGVTQTPRYLIKTRGQQVTLSCSPISGHRSVSWYQQTPGQGLQFLFEYFSETQRNKGNFPGRFSGRQFSNSRSEMNVSTLELGDSALYLCASRGGTSGIPSTDTQYFGPGTRLTVL.

The chain recombines TRBV27 with TRBJ2-3; weak D call: TRBD2 (5 bases). The CDR3 is 12 residues long. Trimming shortened V by 5 bases and J by 8 bases, and 11 bases separated the two germline ends. CDR1 is MNHEY and CDR2 is SMNVEV in the germline V gene (reference sequence). For the CDR3, the DNA is TGTGCCAGCAGTAATGCCGGGGTTACGCAGTATTTT. Protein product: CASSNAGVTQYF.

This clone has a single count. V is TRBV6-1 and J is TRBJ1-5; a possible D gene is TRBD1 (5 bases). The germline CDR1 and CDR2 sequences are MNHNS and SASEGT. The V and J ends lost 6 bases and 0 bases respectively, with 12 bases between them. The CDR3 length is 15 residues. CDR3 DNA: TGTGCCAGCAGCCAGTCCGGGGGTAGCAATCAGCCCCAGCATTTT. Residues: CASSQSGGSNQPQHF.

The chain links TRBV7-2 to TRBJ2-7; 10 bases are shared with TRBD1. Germline lookup yields CDR1 SGHTA and CDR2 FQGNSA. V was pared by 5 bases and J by 5 bases, with 9 bases of the junction left unmatched. The CDR3 loop spans 15 amino acids. CDR3 sequence: CASSQMGQGFDEQYF. The CDR3 DNA reads TGTGCCAGCAGCCAGATGGGACAGGGGTTCGACGAGCAGTACTTC.

This clone has just one count. The rearrangement links TRBV5-6 to TRBJ2-7; 7 bases match TRBD1. The V gene end was trimmed by 2 bases and the J gene end by 2 bases; junction bases not matched to a gene: 7. The CDR3 runs to 15 residues. Germline CDR1 reads SGHDT; CDR2 reads YYEEEE. The CDR3 is CASSFRDRGTYEQYF. The DNA for the CDR3 is TGTGCCAGCAGCTTTAGGGACAGAGGAACCTACGAGCAGTACTTC.

The V call is TRBV29-1, the J call TRBJ2-3; 8 nucleotides match TRBD2. The ends lost 7 bases at V and 0 bases at J; junction bases unmatched: 9. The germline CDR1 and CDR2 sequences are SQVTM and ANQGSEA. The length of the CDR3 is 15 residues. CDR3 region: CSAVIAGPSTDTQYF. CDR3 sequence (DNA): TGCAGCGCCGTAATAGCGGGACCTAGCACAGATACGCAGTATTTT.

This clone has a handful of counts. CDR3 coding DNA: TGTGCCAGCAGCCCAGGGGGGGGCCTCACAGATACGCAGTATTTT. This codes for CASSPGGGLTDTQYF. The chain uses TRBV25-1 and TRBJ2-3; D is possibly TRBD1 or TRBD2 (7 bases each). The CDR3 has 15 amino acids. V was shortened by 6 bases and J by 2 bases, with 15 bases between the two germline ends. Looked up from germline, CDR1 is MGHDK and CDR2 is SYGVNS. The entire variable domain, with the rest obtained from reference TRBV25-1 and TRBJ2-3, is as follows: EADIYQTPRYLVIGTGKKITLECSQTMGHDKMYWYQQDPGMELHLIHYSYGVNSTEKGDLSSESTVSRIRTEHFPLTLESARPSHTSQYLCASSPGGGLTDTQYFGPGTRLTVL.

V is TRBV7-9 and J is TRBJ1-1; D might be TRBD1 (6 bases). Germline V gene data show CDR1 as SEHNR and CDR2 as FQNEAQ (reference sequence). The CDR3 sequence is 13 residues long. V was trimmed by 1 base and J by 4 bases, leaving 7 bases between them. The CDR3 DNA follows: TGTGCCAGCAGCTTAGAGGGGGTCACTGAAGCTTTCTTT. Protein: CASSLEGVTEAFF.

The chain recombines TRBV7-9 with TRBJ2-3, with D possibly being TRBD1 (5 bases). Deletions cut 1 base from V and 1 base from J, with 12 bases between. The germline V gene encodes CDR1 SEHNR and CDR2 FQNEAQ (reference sequence). This CDR3 region has 16 residues. CDR3 amino acids: CASSLDRFVRTDTQYF. The DNA for the CDR3 is TGTGCCAGCAGCTTAGACAGGTTCGTCCGCACAGATACGCAGTATTTT.

This chain links TRBV25-1 with TRBJ2-1, with TRBD1 matching 9 bases. Germline CDR1 reads MGHDK; CDR2 reads SYGVNS. The CDR3 extends over 15 amino acids. V lost 5 bases, J lost 6 bases, and 8 bases stayed unmatched. The CDR3 spells CASSLGTGRSNEQFF. In DNA, the CDR3 is TGTGCCAGCAGTCTTGGGACAGGGCGTAGCAATGAGCAGTTCTTC. Using reference TRBV25-1 and TRBJ2-1 for the parts outside the CDR3, the full variable domain is EADIYQTPRYLVIGTGKKITLECSQTMGHDKMYWYQQDPGMELHLIHYSYGVNSTEKGDLSSESTVSRIRTEHFPLTLESARPSHTSQYLCASSLGTGRSNEQFFGPGTRLTVL.